This T cell receptor (beta chain) stems from a study of OX40 agonist ivuxolimab in advanced cancers. The germline V and J ends were trimmed by 4 bases and 6 bases, with 13 bases remaining between them. Germline V gene lookup returns CDR1 SGHDT and CDR2 YYEEEE. The CDR3 spans 14 residues. The protocol was immunoSEQ multiplex PCR, while the TCRdb copy is restricted to in-frame clones and leaves out a portion. The sample yields tens of thousands of clones, over 75% seen once. This chain joins TRBV5-6 and TRBJ2-2; D remains ambiguous. This specimen was CD4+ or CD8+ T cells sorted from blood, taken in a trial of the OX40 agonist ivuxolimab. The TCR originated in an adult with an advanced solid tumor such as melanoma, head and neck, liver or kidney cancer. CDR3 region: CASSQADSPGELFF. The DNA of the CDR3 is TGTGCCAGCAGCCAGGCCGACTCCCCCGGGGAGCTGTTTTTT.